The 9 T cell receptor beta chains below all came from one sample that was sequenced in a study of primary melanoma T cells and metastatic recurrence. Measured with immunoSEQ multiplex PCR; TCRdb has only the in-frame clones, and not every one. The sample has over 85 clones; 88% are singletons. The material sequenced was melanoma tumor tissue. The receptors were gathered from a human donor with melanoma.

The DNA of the CDR3 is TGCGCCAGCAGCTTGTATCGTGTTGGGATTCACGAGCAGTACTTC. Its protein product is CASSLYRVGIHEQYF. This chain links TRBV5-1 with TRBJ2-7; D unclear. CDR1 is SGHRS, CDR2 YFSETQ, per germline. V lost 1 base to trimming and J lost 5 bases, with 16 bases between them. The CDR3 totals 15 residues.

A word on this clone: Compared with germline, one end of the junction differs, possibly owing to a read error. The chain's CDR3 is CAISRDSLGAGELFF. CDR3 DNA sequence: TGTGCCATCAGCAGAGATTCGCTAGGTGCTGGGGAGCTGTTTTTT. The chain has TRBV15 and TRBJ2-2; D not certain. Germline CDR1 LNHNV, CDR2 YYDKDF (reference sequence). The CDR3 sequence is 15 residues long.

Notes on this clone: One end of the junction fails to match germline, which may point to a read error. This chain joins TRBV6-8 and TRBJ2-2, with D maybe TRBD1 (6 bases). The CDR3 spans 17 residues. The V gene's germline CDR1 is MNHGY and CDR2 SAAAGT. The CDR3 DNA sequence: TGTGCTAGCAGTTATTTATTAGGGGGACGGAACACCGGGGAGCTGTTTTTT. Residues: CASSYLLGGRNTGELFF.

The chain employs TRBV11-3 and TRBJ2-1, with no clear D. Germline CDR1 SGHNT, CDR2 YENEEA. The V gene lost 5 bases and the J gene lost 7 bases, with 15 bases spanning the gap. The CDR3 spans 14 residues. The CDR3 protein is CASSPINGQNEQFF. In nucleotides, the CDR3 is TGTGCCAGCAGCCCAATAAATGGCCAAAATGAGCAGTTCTTC.

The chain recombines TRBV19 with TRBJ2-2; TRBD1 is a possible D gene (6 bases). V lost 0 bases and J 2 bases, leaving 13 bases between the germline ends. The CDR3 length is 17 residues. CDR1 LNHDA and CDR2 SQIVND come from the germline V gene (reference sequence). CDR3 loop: CASSIDPGTHNTGELFF. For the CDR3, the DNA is TGTGCCAGTAGTATAGACCCCGGGACACATAACACCGGGGAGCTGTTTTTT.

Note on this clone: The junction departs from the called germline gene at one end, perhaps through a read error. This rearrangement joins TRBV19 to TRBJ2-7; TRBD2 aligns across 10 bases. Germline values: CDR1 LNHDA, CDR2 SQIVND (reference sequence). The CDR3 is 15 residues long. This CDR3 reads CTSSAASGRSYEQYF. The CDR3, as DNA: TGTACCAGTAGTGCGGCTAGCGGGAGATCCTACGAGCAGTACTTC.

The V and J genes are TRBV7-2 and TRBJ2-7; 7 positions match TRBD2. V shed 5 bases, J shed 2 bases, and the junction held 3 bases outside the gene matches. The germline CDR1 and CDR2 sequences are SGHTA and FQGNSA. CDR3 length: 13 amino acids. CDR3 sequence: CASSPGGAYEQYF. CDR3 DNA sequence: TGTGCCAGCAGCCCTGGGGGGGCCTACGAGCAGTACTTC.

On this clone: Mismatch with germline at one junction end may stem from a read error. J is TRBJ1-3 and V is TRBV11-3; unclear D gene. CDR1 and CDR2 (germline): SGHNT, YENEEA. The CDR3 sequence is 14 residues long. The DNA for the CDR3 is TGTGCCAGCAGCTGGTCAGGCTCTGGAAACACTATATATTTT. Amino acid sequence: CASSWSGSGNTIYF.

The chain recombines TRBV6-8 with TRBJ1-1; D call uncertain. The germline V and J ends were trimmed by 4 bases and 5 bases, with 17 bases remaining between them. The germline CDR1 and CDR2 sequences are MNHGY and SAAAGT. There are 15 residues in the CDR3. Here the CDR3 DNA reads TGTGCCAGCAGTTCGGTCGAGGTATTTCGGACTGAAGCTTTCTTT. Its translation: CASSSVEVFRTEAFF.